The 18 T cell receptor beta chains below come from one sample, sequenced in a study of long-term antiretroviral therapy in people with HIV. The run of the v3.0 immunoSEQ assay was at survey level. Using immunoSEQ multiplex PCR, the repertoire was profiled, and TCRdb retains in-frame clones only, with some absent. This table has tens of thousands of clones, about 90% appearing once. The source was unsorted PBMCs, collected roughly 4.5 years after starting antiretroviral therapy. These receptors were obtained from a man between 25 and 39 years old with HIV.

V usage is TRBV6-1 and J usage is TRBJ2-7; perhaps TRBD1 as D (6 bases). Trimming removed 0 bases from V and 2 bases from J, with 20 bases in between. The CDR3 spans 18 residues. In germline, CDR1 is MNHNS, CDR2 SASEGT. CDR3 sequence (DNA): TGTGCCAGCAGTGAAGCTAGATTTGATTTTCAGGGGCCCTACGAGCAGTACTTC. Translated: CASSEARFDFQGPYEQYF.

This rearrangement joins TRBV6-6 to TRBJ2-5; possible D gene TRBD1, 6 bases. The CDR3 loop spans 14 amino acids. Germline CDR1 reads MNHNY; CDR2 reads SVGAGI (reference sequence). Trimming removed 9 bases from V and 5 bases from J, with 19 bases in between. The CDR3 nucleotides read TGTGCCAGTCGCGAGGGTGGGGGCAAGGAGACCCAGTACTTC. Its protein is CASREGGGKETQYF.

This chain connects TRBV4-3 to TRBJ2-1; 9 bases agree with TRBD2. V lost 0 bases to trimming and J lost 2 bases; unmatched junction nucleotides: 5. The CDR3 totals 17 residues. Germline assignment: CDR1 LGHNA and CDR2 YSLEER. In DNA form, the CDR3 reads TGCGCCAGCAGCCAAGAAGACGCGGGGGGGCCCTACAATGAGCAGTTCTTC. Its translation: CASSQEDAGGPYNEQFF.

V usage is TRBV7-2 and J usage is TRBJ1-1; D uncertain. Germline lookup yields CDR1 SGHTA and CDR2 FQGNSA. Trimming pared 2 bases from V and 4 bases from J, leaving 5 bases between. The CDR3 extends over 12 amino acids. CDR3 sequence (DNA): TGTGCCAGCAGCTTAAGTAGCACTGAAGCTTTCTTT. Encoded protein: CASSLSSTEAFF.

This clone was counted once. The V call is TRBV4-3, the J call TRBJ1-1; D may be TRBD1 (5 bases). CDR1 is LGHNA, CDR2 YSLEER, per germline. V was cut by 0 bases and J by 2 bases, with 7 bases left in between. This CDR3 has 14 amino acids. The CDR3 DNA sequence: TGCGCCAGCAGCCAAGAGGGGGTCAACACTGAAGCTTTCTTT. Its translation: CASSQEGVNTEAFF.

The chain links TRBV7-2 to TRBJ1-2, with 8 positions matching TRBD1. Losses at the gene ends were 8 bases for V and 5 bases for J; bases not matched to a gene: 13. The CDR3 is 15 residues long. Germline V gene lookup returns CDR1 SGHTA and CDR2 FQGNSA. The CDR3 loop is CASSPGGQGEYGYTF. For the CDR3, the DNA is TGTGCCAGCTCTCCCGGTGGACAGGGCGAGTATGGCTACACCTTC.

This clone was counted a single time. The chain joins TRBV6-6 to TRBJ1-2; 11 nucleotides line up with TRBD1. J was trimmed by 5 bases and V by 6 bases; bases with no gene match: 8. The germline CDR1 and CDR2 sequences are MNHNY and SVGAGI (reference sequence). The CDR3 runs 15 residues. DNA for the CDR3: TGTGCCAGCAGCTCCCTGGACAGGGGGCCGTATGGCTACACCTTC. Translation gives CASSSLDRGPYGYTF.

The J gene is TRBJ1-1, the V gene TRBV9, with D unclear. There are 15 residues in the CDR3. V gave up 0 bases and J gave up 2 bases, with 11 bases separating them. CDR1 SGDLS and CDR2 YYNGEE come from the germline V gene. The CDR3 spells CASSVEAGRNTEAFF. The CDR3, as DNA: TGTGCCAGCAGCGTAGAGGCGGGCAGAAACACTGAAGCTTTCTTT.

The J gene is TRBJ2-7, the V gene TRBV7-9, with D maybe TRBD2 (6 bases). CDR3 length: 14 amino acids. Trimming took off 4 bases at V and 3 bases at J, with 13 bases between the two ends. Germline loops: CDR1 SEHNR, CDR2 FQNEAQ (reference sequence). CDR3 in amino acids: CASSSTGTFYEQYF. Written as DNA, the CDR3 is TGTGCCAGCAGCTCCACCGGGACTTTCTACGAGCAGTACTTC.

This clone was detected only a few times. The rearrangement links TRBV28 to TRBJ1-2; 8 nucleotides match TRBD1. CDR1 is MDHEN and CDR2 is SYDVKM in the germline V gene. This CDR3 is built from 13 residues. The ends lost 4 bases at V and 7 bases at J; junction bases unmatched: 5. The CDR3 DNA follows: TGTGCCAGCAGTTCAGGACAGGGACGTGGCTACACCTTC. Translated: CASSSGQGRGYTF.

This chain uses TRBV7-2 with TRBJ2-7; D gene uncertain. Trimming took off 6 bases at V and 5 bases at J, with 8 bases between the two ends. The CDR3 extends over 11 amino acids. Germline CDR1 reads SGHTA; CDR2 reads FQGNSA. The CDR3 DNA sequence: TGTGCCAGCAGTCGAGTCGACGAGCAGTACTTC. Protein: CASSRVDEQYF.

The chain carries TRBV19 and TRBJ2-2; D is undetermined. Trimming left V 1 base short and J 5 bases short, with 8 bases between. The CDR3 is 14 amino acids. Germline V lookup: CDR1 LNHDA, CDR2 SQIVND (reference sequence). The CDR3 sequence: CASSIASGTGELFF. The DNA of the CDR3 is TGTGCCAGTAGTATAGCCTCTGGAACCGGGGAGCTGTTTTTT.

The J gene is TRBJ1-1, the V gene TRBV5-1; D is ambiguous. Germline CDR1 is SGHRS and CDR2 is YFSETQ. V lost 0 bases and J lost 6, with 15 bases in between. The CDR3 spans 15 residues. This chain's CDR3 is CASSLEQGGGSEAFF. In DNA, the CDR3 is TGCGCCAGCAGCTTGGAACAAGGAGGTGGGTCTGAAGCTTTCTTT.

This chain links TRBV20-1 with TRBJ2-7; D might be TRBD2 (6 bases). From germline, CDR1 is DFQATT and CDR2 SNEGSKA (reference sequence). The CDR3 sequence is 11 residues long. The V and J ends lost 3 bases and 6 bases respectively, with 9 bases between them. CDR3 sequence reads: CSASGGLEQYF. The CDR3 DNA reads TGCAGTGCTAGCGGGGGTCTCGAGCAGTACTTC.

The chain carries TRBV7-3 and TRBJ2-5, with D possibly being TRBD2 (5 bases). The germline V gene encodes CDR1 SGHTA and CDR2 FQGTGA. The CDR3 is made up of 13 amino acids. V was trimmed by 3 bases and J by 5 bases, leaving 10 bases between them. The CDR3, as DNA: TGTGCCAGCAGCTTGGAGAGAGGGGAGACCCAGTACTTC. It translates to CASSLERGETQYF.

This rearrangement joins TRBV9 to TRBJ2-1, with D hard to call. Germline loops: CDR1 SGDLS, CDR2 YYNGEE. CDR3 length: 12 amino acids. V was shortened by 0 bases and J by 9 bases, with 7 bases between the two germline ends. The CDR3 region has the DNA TGTGCCAGCAGCGTAGGAGTAAGTGAGCAGTTCTTC. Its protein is CASSVGVSEQFF.

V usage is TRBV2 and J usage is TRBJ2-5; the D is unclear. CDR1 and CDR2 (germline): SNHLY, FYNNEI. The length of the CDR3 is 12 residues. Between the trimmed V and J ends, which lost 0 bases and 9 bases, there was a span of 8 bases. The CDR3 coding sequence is TGTGCCAGCAGTGAAGCAAGTAATCCCCAGTACTTC. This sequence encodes CASSEASNPQYF.

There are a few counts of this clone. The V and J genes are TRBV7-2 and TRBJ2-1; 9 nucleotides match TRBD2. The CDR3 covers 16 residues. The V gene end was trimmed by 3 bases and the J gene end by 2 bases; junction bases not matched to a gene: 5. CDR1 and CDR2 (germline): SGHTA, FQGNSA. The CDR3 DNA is TGTGCCAGCAGCTTGCTAGCTAGCGGGGCCTACAATGAGCAGTTCTTC. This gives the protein CASSLLASGAYNEQFF.